Listed below are T cell receptor beta chains from one sample, sequenced in a study of blood T cells in healthy people across ages. TCRdb re-derived calls from the 5' RACE reads in MiXCR, one entry per CDR3 protein. The sample comprises 750,000 to 850,000 distinct CDR3 sequences, around a quarter of which are singletons, and 3.7% rests with the top ten. These same records also appear under a second study, on T cells of mothers and their children.

What was sequenced was blood. All receptors derive from a boy under 18 in good health. CDR3s include the opening cysteine and the closing phenylalanine or tryptophan. The D gene is left open where the match is weak. Only some rows state a clone size, as once, few, many or a class for expanded clones.

CDR3	DNA	D	J	V	length	size
CASSYFAGKETQYF	TGTGCCAGCAGTTACTTTGCGGGGAAAGAGACCCAGTACTTC	-	TRBJ2-5	TRBV6-5	14	few
CASSYRGGGSTDTQYF	TGTGCCAGCAGTTACAGGGGCGGGGGAAGCACAGATACGCAGTATTTT	TRBD2	TRBJ2-3	TRBV6-6	16	few
CAISPTWFTDTQYF	TGTGCCATCAGCCCGACCTGGTTCACAGATACGCAGTATTTT	-	TRBJ2-3	TRBV10-3	14	-
CASSSLLGYNEQFF	TGTGCCAGCAGCTCCCTGCTAGGTTACAATGAGCAGTTCTTC	-	TRBJ2-1	TRBV7-6	14	-
CAGSLVEGANTGELFF	TGTGCCGGCAGCTTAGTAGAGGGCGCGAACACCGGGGAGCTGTTTTTT	-	TRBJ2-2	TRBV7-8	16	-
CASSLAQGPEETQYF	TGTGCCAGCAGCTTAGCACAGGGACCTGAAGAGACCCAGTACTTC	-	TRBJ2-5	TRBV7-9	15	few
CASSLGLAGPRNEQFF	TGTGCCAGCAGCCTAGGACTAGCGGGACCCCGGAATGAGCAGTTCTTC	TRBD2	TRBJ2-1	TRBV4-2	16	-
CASTRQGAGDTEVFF	TGTGCCAGCACCCGACAGGGGGCGGGAGACACTGAAGTTTTCTTT	TRBD1	TRBJ1-1	TRBV4-2	15	few
CASSQESEGYQPQHF	TGTGCCAGCAGCCAAGAATCTGAGGGATATCAGCCCCAGCATTTT	-	TRBJ1-5	TRBV4-2	15	-
CASSYSGDRAHEQYF	TGTGCCAGCAGTTACTCGGGGGACAGGGCTCACGAGCAGTACTTC	TRBD1	TRBJ2-7	TRBV6-5	15	few
CSIAGGGTQYF	TGCAGCATTGCCGGGGGAGGTACGCAGTATTTT	-	TRBJ2-3	TRBV29-1	11	-
CATSLGRGSGYTF	TGTGCCACCAGCCTTGGCAGGGGTTCTGGCTACACCTTC	-	TRBJ1-2	TRBV15	13	few
CASSGTGGAPNTEAFF	TGTGCCAGCAGCGGGACAGGCGGAGCTCCGAACACTGAAGCTTTCTTT	-	TRBJ1-1	TRBV21-1	16	few
CSAEPARSSSSGANVLTF	TGCAGTGCCGAGCCAGCTAGGTCTTCTTCGTCAGGGGCCAACGTCCTGACTTTC	-	TRBJ2-6	TRBV20-1	18	-
CSAIGLAGGPTDTQYF	TGCAGTGCCATCGGACTAGCGGGAGGGCCAACAGATACGCAGTATTTT	TRBD2	TRBJ2-3	TRBV20-1	16	once
CSAPIRGLREKLFF	TGCAGTGCCCCGATACGGGGATTACGTGAAAAACTGTTTTTT	-	TRBJ1-4	TRBV20-1	14	-
CASTVGGQSDTQYF	TGCGCCAGCACCGTGGGGGGGCAATCAGATACGCAGTATTTT	-	TRBJ2-3	TRBV5-1	14	few
CASSFEGVLGNTIYF	TGTGCCAGCAGCTTCGAGGGGGTTTTAGGAAACACCATATATTTT	-	TRBJ1-3	TRBV7-3	15	few
CSVQRDEDLDYGYTF	TGCAGTGTTCAACGAGACGAGGACTTGGACTATGGCTACACCTTC	-	TRBJ1-2	TRBV20-1	15	few
CASSPPQGFSEQYF	TGTGCCAGCAGCCCACCTCAGGGTTTTAGCGAGCAGTACTTC	-	TRBJ2-7	TRBV2	14	few
CASSQGLAGGSTDTQYF	TGCGCCAGCAGCCAGGGACTAGCGGGAGGGTCCACAGATACGCAGTATTTT	TRBD2	TRBJ2-3	TRBV4-3	17	few
CASTLRDREAYEQYF	TGTGCCAGCACCCTTAGGGACAGGGAGGCCTACGAGCAGTACTTC	TRBD1	TRBJ2-7	TRBV28	15	-
CASSFNWWAESTDTQYF	TGTGCCAGCAGTTTTAACTGGTGGGCAGAAAGCACAGATACGCAGTATTTT	-	TRBJ2-3	TRBV28	17	few
CASSSHRGLDEQYF	TGTGCCAGCAGCTCGCATCGGGGGTTGGACGAGCAGTACTTC	-	TRBJ2-7	TRBV7-9	14	few
CASSAQGAQREQYF	TGTGCCAGCAGTGCACAGGGGGCTCAGCGCGAGCAGTACTTC	TRBD1	TRBJ2-7	TRBV27	14	-
CASSSGGAGEQYF	TGTGCCAGCTCTAGCGGGGGGGCGGGCGAGCAGTACTTC	TRBD2	TRBJ2-7	TRBV7-2	13	-
CASSFPGNLRDTQYF	TGTGCCAGCAGCTTCCCGGGAAACCTGAGGGATACGCAGTATTTT	-	TRBJ2-3	TRBV11-2	15	few
CASSYNPTGWNSPLHF	TGTGCCAGCAGTTACAACCCGACGGGATGGAATTCACCCCTCCACTTT	-	TRBJ1-6	TRBV6-2/TRBV6-3	16	few
CATSDPTKGEQFF	TGTGCCACCAGTGATCCCACAAAGGGTGAGCAGTTCTTC	-	TRBJ2-1	TRBV24-1	13	-